This TCR beta chain was obtained from a study of blood T cell repertoires in COVID-19. Whole-study context: Collection of acute and convalescent COVID-19 samples took place in the United States, Italy and Spain.

Per the original data handling: Amplification of reference gene primers was used by the study to estimate nucleated cell counts. The table came from immunoSEQ multiplex PCR; TCRdb's copy has only in-frame clones and leaves some out. V and J calls and clone size are those listed in that table; D and trimming were worked out from the DNA. The sample lists about 140,000 clones, 84% occurring once. CDR1 MGHDK and CDR2 SYGVNS come from the germline V gene. V lost 6 bases to trimming and J lost 2 bases; unmatched junction nucleotides: 9. The length of the CDR3 is 15 residues. The sequenced sample was peripheral blood. This TCR derives from a woman aged 55 to 70 with acute or convalescent COVID-19. The chain uses TRBV25-1 and TRBJ1-1, with 7 bases lining up with TRBD1. CDR3 residues: CASSPVTGTNTEAFF. CDR3 nucleotides: TGTGCCAGCAGCCCCGTGACAGGGACTAACACTGAAGCTTTCTTT.